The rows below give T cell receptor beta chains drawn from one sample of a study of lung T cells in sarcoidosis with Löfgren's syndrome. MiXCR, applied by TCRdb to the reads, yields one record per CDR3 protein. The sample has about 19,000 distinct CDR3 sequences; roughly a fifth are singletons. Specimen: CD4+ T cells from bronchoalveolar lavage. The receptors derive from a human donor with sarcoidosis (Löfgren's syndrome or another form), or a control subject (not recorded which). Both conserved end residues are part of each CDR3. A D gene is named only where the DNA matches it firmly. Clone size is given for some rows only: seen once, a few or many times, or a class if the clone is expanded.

DNA: TGTGCCAGCAGTCCCACCTTTGGTAGACCGACCCAGTACTTC; CDR3: CASSPTFGRPTQYF; J: TRBJ2-5; D: NA; V: TRBV6-1; size: few
DNA: TGTGCCAGCAGTTTACGGCTGGGGTTAGGGTATGGCTACACCTTC; CDR3: CASSLRLGLGYGYTF; J: TRBJ1-2; D: NA; V: TRBV27; size: many
DNA: TGTGCCAGCAGCTCAGCAGGGGAGGAGAATGGCTACACCTTC; CDR3: CASSSAGEENGYTF; J: TRBJ1-2; D: NA; V: TRBV5-4; size: few
DNA: TGTGCCAGCAGCCCGGGACTAGCGGGAGGAGAACGTACGCAGTATTTT; CDR3: CASSPGLAGGERTQYF; J: TRBJ2-3; D: TRBD2; V: TRBV5-5; size: NA
DNA: TGTGCCAGCAGTCTCAGCATCGTTGGGCGGTACCAACCGGATGAGCAGTTCTTC; CDR3: CASSLSIVGRYQPDEQFF; J: TRBJ2-1; D: NA; V: TRBV7-9; size: many
DNA: TGTGCCAGCACCGGACAGAGAGGAGGTGAAACTTTCTTT; CDR3: CASTGQRGGETFF; J: TRBJ1-1; D: NA; V: TRBV6-5; size: NA
DNA: TGTGCCAGCAGCCCAGCTCGGAGGAGGAATCAGCCCCAGCATTTT; CDR3: CASSPARRRNQPQHF; J: TRBJ1-5; D: NA; V: TRBV6-1; size: medium-sized
DNA: TGCAGTGCTAGACCCGGGGGAGGTGGTGAAGCTTTCTTT; CDR3: CSARPGGGGEAFF; J: TRBJ1-1; D: NA; V: TRBV20-1; size: many
DNA: TGTGCCAGCAGCTCCTGGGGCCGATTCAGCTCCGAGCAGTACTTC; CDR3: CASSSWGRFSSEQYF; J: TRBJ2-7; D: NA; V: TRBV5-4; size: NA
DNA: TGTGCCAGCAGCCATCCCGCGGCCGGGCAGTTCTTC; CDR3: CASSHPAAGQFF; J: TRBJ2-1; D: NA; V: TRBV3-1; size: few
DNA: TGTGCCTGGAATCGTGGCAGCCAATACTACGAGCAGTACTTC; CDR3: CAWNRGSQYYEQYF; J: TRBJ2-7; D: NA; V: TRBV30; size: NA
DNA: TGTGCCAGCGGGAACACAGATACGCAGTATTTT; CDR3: CASGNTDTQYF; J: TRBJ2-3; D: NA; V: TRBV7-9; size: many
DNA: TGTGCCAGCAGTCGGGGACAGTCCCGACGCAATACGCAGTATTTT; CDR3: CASSRGQSRRNTQYF; J: TRBJ2-3; D: TRBD1; V: TRBV6-1; size: medium-sized
DNA: TGCAGTGCCCGACAGGGGAGCTCCTACGAGCAGTACTTC; CDR3: CSARQGSSYEQYF; J: TRBJ2-7; D: TRBD1; V: TRBV20-1; size: many
DNA: TGCAGTGCTAAGGGCGCAGGGGACTACCTCTCCTACGAGCAGTACTTC; CDR3: CSAKGAGDYLSYEQYF; J: TRBJ2-7; D: NA; V: TRBV20-1; size: medium-sized
DNA: TGTGCCAGCAGTTTATTAACCCTGAACACTGAAGCTTTCTTT; CDR3: CASSLLTLNTEAFF; J: TRBJ1-1; D: NA; V: TRBV28; size: medium-sized
DNA: TGCGCCAGCAGCCCTCTACCCACGGGGGGAGAGACCCAGTACTTC; CDR3: CASSPLPTGGETQYF; J: TRBJ2-5; D: TRBD2; V: TRBV5-1; size: few
DNA: TGTGCCAGCAAACCTCTGACAGCGCCGGGGGAGCAGTACTTC; CDR3: CASKPLTAPGEQYF; J: TRBJ2-7; D: NA; V: TRBV12-3/TRBV12-4; size: few
DNA: TGTGCCAGCAGCCTGACAGGGGGCACTGAAGCTTTCTTT; CDR3: CASSLTGGTEAFF; J: TRBJ1-1; D: TRBD1; V: TRBV7-9; size: medium-sized
DNA: TGCGCCAGCAGCTTGGCCGAGGTTAGCGGCTACAATGAGCAGTTCTTC; CDR3: CASSLAEVSGYNEQFF; J: TRBJ2-1; D: NA; V: TRBV5-1; size: many
DNA: TGCAGCGCCAGGGACGGTGGCACAGATACGCAGTATTTT; CDR3: CSARDGGTDTQYF; J: TRBJ2-3; D: NA; V: TRBV29-1; size: NA
DNA: TGTGCCAGCAGTTTACACAGGCGAGCTGAAGCTTTCTTT; CDR3: CASSLHRRAEAFF; J: TRBJ1-1; D: NA; V: TRBV12-3/TRBV12-4; size: many
DNA: TGTGCCAGCAGTCGGACTTTTTCCTCTGGAAACACCATATATTTT; CDR3: CASSRTFSSGNTIYF; J: TRBJ1-3; D: NA; V: TRBV6-1; size: medium-sized
DNA: TGCGCCAGCAGCTTGTTAGACGTGACAGGTACGCAGTATTTT; CDR3: CASSLLDVTGTQYF; J: TRBJ2-3; D: NA; V: TRBV5-1; size: NA
DNA: TGTGCCAGCTCACCAGTACCTGGAGGGGGCTACGAGCAGTACTTC; CDR3: CASSPVPGGGYEQYF; J: TRBJ2-7; D: NA; V: TRBV18; size: many
DNA: TGCAGTGCTAGAGCGGAGCGGGACCACACCGGGGAGCTGTTTTTT; CDR3: CSARAERDHTGELFF; J: TRBJ2-2; D: TRBD2; V: TRBV20-1; size: many